This T cell receptor beta chain was recorded in a study of blood T cell repertoires in COVID-19. In the study overall: The United States, Italy and Spain provided the acute and convalescent COVID-19 samples. PBMCs, B-cell-depleted T cells, or T cells were the source of the cDNA or gDNA that made up the material.

In the original workflow: How many nucleated cells were present was estimated from reference gene primer amplification. This table comes from immunoSEQ multiplex PCR, and its TCRdb copy is limited to in-frame clones, with some not included. V, J and clone size are taken as reported in that table, and D and trimming were inferred from the DNA itself. The data hold 300,000 to 450,000 clones, with about 87% observed a single time. V lost 5 bases and J 3 bases, leaving 11 bases between the germline ends. This CDR3 has 13 amino acids. Sample: peripheral blood. The source is a human donor in a cohort sampled during active COVID-19. The chain is built from TRBV12-3 or TRBV12-4 and TRBJ2-7; D is unclear. The CDR3 region has the DNA TGTGCCAGCAGTCCGGTACGAGACTACGAGCAGTACTTC. Its protein product is CASSPVRDYEQYF.